This T cell receptor (beta chain) was recovered during a study of Ad26.COV2.S vaccination and SARS-CoV-2 variants. As for the study in general: Doses of Ad26.COV2.S were injected into muscle once or twice, 56 days apart.

Comment on this clone: Its target is not known.

Germline CDR1 SGDLS, CDR2 YYNGEE. There are 16 residues in the CDR3. J lost 5 bases, V lost 0 bases, and 7 bases had no gene match. Study-wide findings and caveats: Substantial breadth was reportedly displayed by spike-specific CD8+ and CD4+ T cell responses after vaccination.

Treatment reported: 15 to 20 received Ad26.COV2.S at low or high dose, single or two shots; about 5 received placebo; per-sample allocation not given. The study sampled participants on day 63 after the first vaccine or placebo injection. A Boston donor was an adult aged 18-55 years. This table comes from immunoSEQ multiplex PCR, and its TCRdb copy is limited to in-frame clones, with some not included. The sample comprises 380,000 or so clones, around four fifths of which are singletons, and just under 7.5% rests with the top ten. Sequences were derived from peripheral blood, sampled in a trial of Ad26.COV2.S vaccine versus placebo. The chain is built from TRBV9 and TRBJ2-2; TRBD1 aligns across 7 bases. The TCR was taken from a person between 18 and 59 years old who received the Ad26.COV2.S COVID-19 vaccine or a placebo. Written as DNA, the CDR3 is TGTGCCAGCAGCGTAGCCCCGACAGGGCGGACCGGGGAGCTGTTTTTT. Encoded protein: CASSVAPTGRTGELFF.